This paragraph covers one T cell receptor beta chain sequence. At one end the junction does not follow the germline gene, possibly because of a read error. The CDR3 is made up of 16 amino acids. Germline loops: CDR1 LNHDA, CDR2 SQIVND (reference sequence). The entry originates in a study of blood T cell repertoires in COVID-19. Background on the study: Researchers got acute and convalescent COVID-19 samples from the United States, Italy and Spain. PBMCs, B-cell-depleted T cells, or T cells provided the cDNA or gDNA that made up the material.

As handled by the study authors: Counts of nucleated cells, estimated from reference gene primer amplification, were obtained. Method: immunoSEQ multiplex PCR; TCRdb's copy keeps in-frame clones and lacks some. V and J calls and clone size are copied from that table; D and trimming were computed from the DNA. The table lists just over 650,000 clones, about 90% of them singletons. The chain recombines TRBV19 with TRBJ1-1, with 7 bases that match TRBD1. Material for sequencing was peripheral blood. The clonotype comes from a woman younger than 35 with acute or convalescent COVID-19. The chain's CDR3 is CASSIDLAGGNSEAFF. The CDR3 DNA reads TGTGCCAGTAGTATAGATCTCGCAGGGGGGAACTCTGAAGCTTTCTTT.